The next 11 T cell receptor beta chains were all read from a single sample in a study of T cell repertoires in cytomegalovirus infection. TCRdb processed the reads anew with MiXCR; each CDR3 protein has one entry. Among over 300,000 distinct CDR3 sequences listed, more than 8% were seen once. Sequencing was carried out using PBMCs. These receptors were obtained from a human donor in good health (CMV status not recorded). Some clones in this sample may be carry-over from other donors' samples.

This clonotype was recorded at least ten times. The chain is built from TRBV4-1 and TRBJ1-2; the D is unclear. The ends were cut back, 1 base at V and 8 bases at J, with 8 bases in the middle. The germline V gene has CDR1 MGHRA and CDR2 YSYEKL. This CDR3 is 12 amino acids long. CDR3 bases: TGCGCCAGCAGCCAAGGCCCTCGAGGCTACACCTTC. Its protein product is CASSQGPRGYTF.

This clonotype was seen repeatedly, ten times or more. The chain has TRBV6-1 and TRBJ2-2, with D perhaps matching TRBD2 (5 bases). V lost 2 bases and J lost 0, with 10 bases in between. This CDR3 is built from 16 residues. The V gene's germline CDR1 is MNHNS and CDR2 SASEGT. CDR3 sequence reads: CASSERWGANTGELFF. The CDR3 DNA sequence: TGTGCCAGCAGTGAAAGGTGGGGAGCGAACACCGGGGAGCTGTTTTTT.

This chain connects TRBV7-4 to TRBJ1-4; maybe TRBD1 (6 bases). V was pared by 5 bases and J by 0 bases, with 13 bases between. Looked up from germline, CDR1 is SGHVT and CDR2 is SQSDAQ. The CDR3 consists of 16 residues. CDR3: CASSMRTVATNEKLFF. The DNA for the CDR3 is TGTGCCAGCAGCATGAGGACAGTCGCAACTAATGAAAAACTGTTTTTT.

The CDR3 reads CASSFRRMNSPLHF. CDR3 DNA: TGTGCCAGCAGTTTCCGCAGGATGAATTCACCCCTCCACTTT. The chain combines TRBV28 with TRBJ1-6; D unresolved. The CDR3 contains 14 residues. Germline assignment: CDR1 MDHEN and CDR2 SYDVKM. With 3 bases removed from V and 7 bases from J, the gap between germline ends came to 10 bases.

This rearrangement joins TRBV20-1 to TRBJ1-6; weak D call: TRBD1 (5 bases). This CDR3 comprises 15 residues. V shed 0 bases and J shed 7 bases, with 13 bases lying between them. CDR1 is DFQATT, CDR2 SNEGSKA, per germline (reference sequence). The CDR3 here is CSAREGGQENSPLHF. The CDR3 DNA follows: TGCAGTGCTAGAGAGGGCGGACAAGAAAATTCACCCCTCCACTTT.

This clonotype showed up just a few times. This chain joins TRBV4-3 and TRBJ2-3, with 14 bases matching TRBD2. The CDR3 is made up of 18 amino acids. Germline assignment: CDR1 LGHNA and CDR2 YSLEER. The junction had 14 bases not matched to a gene; V was cut back by 5 bases and J by 7 bases. The CDR3 sequence is CASSGRLAGGLGRNTQYF. DNA of the CDR3: TGCGCCAGCAGCGGTCGACTAGCGGGAGGGCTGGGGAGAAATACGCAGTATTTT.

This clonotype was observed many times. The V and J genes are TRBV4-3 and TRBJ1-3, with D unresolved. Trimming took off 4 bases at V and 0 bases at J, with 13 bases between the two ends. CDR1 is LGHNA, CDR2 YSLEER, per germline. The CDR3 sequence is 16 residues long. The CDR3 loop is CASSPRAGGSGNTIYF. CDR3 DNA sequence: TGCGCCAGCAGCCCGCGGGCAGGAGGCTCTGGAAACACCATATATTTT.

This clonotype has just a few counts. V and J are TRBV24-1 and TRBJ2-7; D might be TRBD1 or TRBD2, each matching 5 bases. The CDR3 loop spans 19 amino acids. V shed 6 bases and J shed 6 bases, with 32 bases lying between them. Germline V gene data show CDR1 as KGHDR and CDR2 as SFDVKD. This CDR3 reads CATSWRHAKGNGYVCEQYF. CDR3 nucleotides: TGTGCCACCAGTTGGAGGCACGCGAAGGGGAATGGGTATGTGTGCGAGCAGTACTTC.

This clonotype appeared a few times. The chain joins TRBV20-1 to TRBJ2-3; D gene uncertain. The V and J ends lost 3 bases and 0 bases respectively, with 13 bases between them. The germline gives CDR1 DFQATT, CDR2 SNEGSKA (reference sequence). The CDR3 spans 15 residues. The CDR3 sequence: CSARLGGTSTDTQYF. In DNA form, the CDR3 reads TGCAGTGCTAGGCTTGGCGGAACTAGCACAGATACGCAGTATTTT.

J is TRBJ1-1 and V is TRBV15; D remains unclear. Per the germline V gene, CDR1 is LNHNV and CDR2 is YYDKDF (reference sequence). This CDR3 is 13 amino acids long. With 1 base removed from V and 1 base from J, the gap between germline ends came to 4 bases. In DNA form, the CDR3 reads TGTGCCACCAGCAGAGCTCAGAACACTGAAGCTTTCTTT. Its protein is CATSRAQNTEAFF. The entire variable domain, with the rest obtained from reference TRBV15 and TRBJ1-1, is as follows: DAMVIQNPRYQVTQFGKPVTLSCSQTLNHNVMYWYQQKSSQAPKLLFHYYDKDFNNEADTPDNFQSRRPNTSFCFLDIRSPGLGDTAMYLCATSRAQNTEAFFGQGTRLTVV.

The rearrangement uses TRBV5-1 and TRBJ2-6; D call uncertain. Trimming stripped 0 bases from V and 2 bases from J, with 6 bases between. The CDR3 totals 15 residues. Germline V CDR1 and CDR2: SGHRS, YFSETQ. The chain's CDR3 is CASSLVTAGANVLTF. As DNA, the CDR3 is TGCGCCAGCAGCTTGGTTACAGCTGGGGCCAACGTCCTGACTTTC.